This section outlines one T cell receptor (beta chain) sequence together with its context. Profiling relied on immunoSEQ multiplex PCR, and the TCRdb table lists in-frame clones only, not all of them. The sample has around 190,000 clones; 85% to 95% are singletons. The data stem from a study of control samples from healthy donors and cancer patients. The germline V gene encodes CDR1 KGHSH and CDR2 LQKENI. V was shortened by 0 bases and J by 3 bases, with 11 bases between the two germline ends. This CDR3 region has 15 residues. The chain links TRBV18 to TRBJ1-1; D unclear. The clonotype was recovered from a man aged 25 to 40 in good health. The specimen was blood. CDR3 nucleotides: TGTGCCAGCTCACCACCCTACGGGGAAGACACTGAAGCTTTCTTT. Translated: CASSPPYGEDTEAFF.